These T cell receptor beta chains were read from a single sample in a study of blood T cell repertoires in COVID-19. Method: immunoSEQ multiplex PCR; TCRdb's copy keeps in-frame clones and lacks some. This sample yields roughly 120,000 clones, of which around 89% are seen a single time; about 1.1% belongs to the top ten. The specimen sequenced was peripheral blood. The receptors were sampled from a human donor in a cohort sampled during active COVID-19. Each CDR3 is given with its conserved first and last residue. A D gene is named only where the DNA matches it firmly. Only some rows state a clone size, as once, few, many or a class for expanded clones.

v_gene,abundance,j_gene,len,d_gene,CDR3nt,CDR3aa
TRBV6-6,.,TRBJ1-4,13,.,TGTGCCAGCACCGGACACCGTAATGAAAAACTGTTTTTT,CASTGHRNEKLFF
TRBV7-3,.,TRBJ2-1,13,.,TGTGCCAGCAGCTCCAAACAGGGTAATGAGCAGTTCTTC,CASSSKQGNEQFF
TRBV9,.,TRBJ2-5,15,TRBD2,TGTGCCAGCAGCGTAGCAGCGGGGGAACAAGAGACCCAGTACTTC,CASSVAAGEQETQYF
TRBV7-9,.,TRBJ1-2,13,TRBD1,TGTGCCAGCGGGTCAACAGGGGGCAATGGCTACACCTTC,CASGSTGGNGYTF
TRBV7-6,.,TRBJ1-1,14,.,TGTGCCAGCAGCTTAGCGACAGCCAACACTGAAGCTTTCTTT,CASSLATANTEAFF
TRBV4-1,once,TRBJ1-4,16,.,TGCGCCAGCAGCCAAGAGACTCGACAGAGACCTGAAAAACTGTTTTTT,CASSQETRQRPEKLFF
TRBV2,.,TRBJ1-2,13,.,TGTGCCAGCAGCGTTGGACAGTCCTATGGCTACACCTTC,CASSVGQSYGYTF
TRBV9,.,TRBJ1-4,16,TRBD1,TGTGCCAGCAGCGTTAGCAGGGGGCTGGCTAATGAAAAACTGTTTTTT,CASSVSRGLANEKLFF
TRBV7-6,few,TRBJ1-3,17,TRBD1,TGTGCCAGCAGTATGCTCGCGACAGGGTTCTCTGGAAACACCATATATTTT,CASSMLATGFSGNTIYF
TRBV12-5,.,TRBJ2-7,12,.,TGTGCTAGTGGTAGAGGGATCTACGAGCAGTACTTC,CASGRGIYEQYF
TRBV19,.,TRBJ2-1,15,TRBD2,TGTGCCAAGACAACTAGCGGGAGACACGGGAGGCGGCAGTTCTTC,CAKTTSGRHGRRQFF
TRBV4-1,.,TRBJ2-1,18,TRBD2,TGCGCCAGCAGCCAAGATCGCACTAGCGGGAGCCTCTACAATGAGCAGTTCTTC,CASSQDRTSGSLYNEQFF
TRBV29-1,.,TRBJ2-5,16,TRBD2,TGCAGCGTTGATGGGGGAGCGGGGGGGGCCCAAGAGACCCAGTACTTC,CSVDGGAGGAQETQYF
TRBV7-8,.,TRBJ2-7,12,TRBD1,TGTGCCAGCAGCTCAGGGGGCCACGAGCAGTACTTC,CASSSGGHEQYF
TRBV5-1,.,TRBJ1-2,14,.,TGCGCCAGCAGCTCCGGAGGGGTTGTCTATGGCTACACCTTC,CASSSGGVVYGYTF
TRBV19,.,TRBJ2-7,14,TRBD2,TGTGCCAGTAGCGGGAGGGGAGAAGCCTACGAGCAGTACTTC,CASSGRGEAYEQYF
TRBV2,.,TRBJ2-5,13,.,TGTGCCAGCAGTACCAGAGGGCTCGAGACCCAGTACTTC,CASSTRGLETQYF
TRBV7-3,once,TRBJ2-1,16,TRBD2,TGTGCCAGCAGCTTAGTTGGCGGGGGTGGGTACAATGAGCAGTTCTTC,CASSLVGGGGYNEQFF
TRBV2,once,TRBJ2-7,14,.,TGTGCCAGCAGTGAAGGTAGGGGCACCCACGAGCAGTACTTC,CASSEGRGTHEQYF
TRBV12-3/TRBV12-4,.,TRBJ1-1,13,.,TGTGCCAGCACCTACGCGGGGAACACTGAAGCTTTCTTT,CASTYAGNTEAFF
TRBV11-3,.,TRBJ2-1,15,TRBD2,TGTGCCAGCAGCTTTCCGGGGGGGCTTCGCAATGAGCAGTTCTTC,CASSFPGGLRNEQFF
TRBV2,.,TRBJ2-6,15,.,TGTGCCAGCAGCATAACAGGGTCTGGGGCCAACGTCCTGACTTTC,CASSITGSGANVLTF
TRBV9,once,TRBJ1-2,12,.,TGTGCCAGCAGCGGTCAGGCCGTTGGCTACACCTTC,CASSGQAVGYTF
TRBV14,.,TRBJ1-4,17,.,TGTGCCAGCAGCCAAGTCGCACTCCCGGGGGCTAATGAAAAACTGTTTTTT,CASSQVALPGANEKLFF
TRBV20-1,.,TRBJ2-3,11,.,TGCAGTGCTAGAGTAGCAGATACGCAGTATTTT,CSARVADTQYF
TRBV11-2,.,TRBJ2-3,14,.,TGTGCCAGCAGCCTCGGAGGTGGGAGAGATACGCAGTATTTT,CASSLGGGRDTQYF
TRBV25-1,.,TRBJ2-7,15,.,TGTGCCAGCAGTGAATTGACAGGAACCGTAGGTGAGCAGTACTTC,CASSELTGTVGEQYF
TRBV7-6,.,TRBJ2-5,14,.,TGTGCCAGCAGCTCTCGGAGGGTACAAGAGACCCAGTACTTC,CASSSRRVQETQYF
TRBV24-1,.,TRBJ1-2,16,.,TGTGCCACCAGTGACGGGGATAGTTGGGGGCCCTATGGCTACACCTTC,CATSDGDSWGPYGYTF
TRBV29-1,.,TRBJ1-2,15,TRBD1,TGCAGCGTTTCCCCAGGGGGCGAATCCGGCTATGGCTACACCTTC,CSVSPGGESGYGYTF
TRBV12-3/TRBV12-4,.,TRBJ2-3,12,.,TGTGCCAGCAGTTTTTACACAGATACGCAGTATTTT,CASSFYTDTQYF
TRBV5-8,.,TRBJ2-2,15,TRBD1,TGTGCCAGCAGGAGTGGACAGGGCCGGACCGGGGAGCTGTTTTTT,CASRSGQGRTGELFF
TRBV5-4,.,TRBJ1-2,13,.,TGTGCCAGCAGCGGCAGGGGTTCGGATGGCTACACCTTC,CASSGRGSDGYTF
TRBV5-4,.,TRBJ2-7,18,TRBD1,TGTGCCAGCAGCCGGGGGACAGGGGGCCTCATGAGCTCCTACGAGCAGTACTTC,CASSRGTGGLMSSYEQYF
TRBV27,.,TRBJ2-7,15,TRBD2,TGTGCCAGCAGTTTTACTAGCGGCACCAACTACGAGCAGTACTTC,CASSFTSGTNYEQYF
TRBV4-3,.,TRBJ1-2,12,TRBD1,TGCGCCAGCAGCCGGACAGGGACTGGCTACACCTTC,CASSRTGTGYTF
TRBV2,.,TRBJ2-7,12,.,TGTGCCAGCAGTGAAAATTCGAGCGAGCAGTACTTC,CASSENSSEQYF
TRBV29-1,once,TRBJ1-1,12,TRBD1,TGCAGCGCCCGGGACAGCCGTCTTGAAGCTTTCTTT,CSARDSRLEAFF
TRBV10-3,few,TRBJ1-3,14,TRBD1,TGTGCCATCAGCGGACAGGGGGCAGGAAACACCATATATTTT,CAISGQGAGNTIYF
TRBV9,few,TRBJ1-2,16,.,TGTGCCAGCAGCGTATCCCCGCTCGGGAATAACTATGGCTACACCTTC,CASSVSPLGNNYGYTF